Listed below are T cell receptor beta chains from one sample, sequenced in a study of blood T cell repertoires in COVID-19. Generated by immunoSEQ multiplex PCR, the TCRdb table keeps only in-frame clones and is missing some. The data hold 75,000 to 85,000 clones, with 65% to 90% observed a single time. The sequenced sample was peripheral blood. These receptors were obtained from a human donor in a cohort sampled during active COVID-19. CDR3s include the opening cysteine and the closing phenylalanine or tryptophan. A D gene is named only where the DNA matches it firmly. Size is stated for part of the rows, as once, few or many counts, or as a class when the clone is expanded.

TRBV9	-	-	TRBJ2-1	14	CASSVEVQLHEQFF	TGTGCCAGCAGCGTAGAGGTACAGTTACATGAGCAGTTCTTC
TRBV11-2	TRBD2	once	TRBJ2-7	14	CASSLAGGAYEQYF	TGTGCCAGCAGCTTAGCGGGGGGGGCCTACGAGCAGTACTTC
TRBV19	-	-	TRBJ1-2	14	CASHAVGSFDGYTF	TGTGCCAGTCATGCGGTGGGGAGTTTTGATGGCTACACCTTC
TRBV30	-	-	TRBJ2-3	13	CASVIASTDTQYF	TGTGCCAGTGTAATAGCAAGCACAGATACGCAGTATTTT
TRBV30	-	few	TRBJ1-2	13	CAWSAGFNYGYTF	TGTGCCTGGAGCGCAGGTTTTAACTATGGCTACACCTTC
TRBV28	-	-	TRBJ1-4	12	CASRRGAEKLFF	TGTGCCAGCAGGCGCGGGGCAGAAAAACTGTTTTTT
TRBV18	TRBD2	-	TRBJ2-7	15	CASSPPGLVSHEQYF	TGTGCCAGCTCACCACCTGGACTAGTCAGCCACGAGCAGTACTTC
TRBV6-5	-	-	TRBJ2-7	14	CASSRDGLTYEQYF	TGTGCCAGCAGCCGTGACGGGTTAACCTACGAGCAGTACTTC
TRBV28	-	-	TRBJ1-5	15	CASSFDQGNNQPQHF	TGTGCCAGCAGTTTCGACCAGGGAAACAATCAGCCCCAGCATTTT
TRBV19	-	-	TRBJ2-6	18	CASSRQTGLHSGANVLTF	TGTGCCAGTAGTAGGCAGACAGGCCTCCACTCTGGGGCCAACGTCCTGACTTTC
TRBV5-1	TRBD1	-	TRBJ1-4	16	CASSPRPDRGGEELFF	TGCGCCAGCAGCCCACGCCCGGACAGGGGAGGTGAGGAACTGTTTTTT
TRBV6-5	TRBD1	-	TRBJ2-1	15	CASSYQTGGRNEQFF	TGTGCCAGCAGTTATCAAACAGGGGGTAGGAATGAGCAGTTCTTC
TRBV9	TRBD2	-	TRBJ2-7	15	CASSVEVAGVREQYF	TGTGCCAGCAGCGTAGAGGTAGCGGGAGTCAGGGAGCAGTACTTC
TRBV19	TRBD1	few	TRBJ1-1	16	CASSLTAGQRNTEAFF	TGTGCCAGTAGTTTAACCGCGGGACAGCGGAACACTGAAGCTTTCTTT
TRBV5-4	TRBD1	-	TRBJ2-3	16	CASSSGMDRGTDTQYF	TGTGCCAGCAGCTCGGGGATGGACAGGGGAACAGATACGCAGTATTTT
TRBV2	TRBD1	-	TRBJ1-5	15	CASSGGTASNQPQHF	TGTGCCAGCAGTGGGGGGACAGCTAGCAATCAGCCCCAGCATTTT
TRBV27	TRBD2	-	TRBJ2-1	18	CASSSLPGTSGRANEQFF	TGTGCCAGCAGTTCCCTACCCGGGACTAGCGGGAGGGCCAATGAGCAGTTCTTC
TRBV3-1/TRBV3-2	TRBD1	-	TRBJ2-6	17	CASSSDRFFSVANVLTF	TGTGCCAGCAGTTCGGACAGGTTCTTCTCCGTGGCCAACGTCCTGACTTTC
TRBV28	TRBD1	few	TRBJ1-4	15	CASRSSGTGLEKLFF	TGTGCCAGCAGATCCTCCGGGACAGGGCTTGAAAAACTGTTTTTT
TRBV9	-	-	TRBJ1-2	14	CASSLPGGNRGYTF	TGTGCCAGCAGCCTTCCCGGAGGGAATAGGGGCTACACCTTC
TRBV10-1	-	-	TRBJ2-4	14	CASTGGTAKNIQYF	TGCGCCAGCACAGGGGGGACTGCCAAAAACATTCAGTACTTC
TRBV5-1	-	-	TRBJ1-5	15	CASSLMGRANQPQHF	TGCGCCAGCAGCTTGATGGGCAGGGCCAATCAGCCCCAGCATTTT
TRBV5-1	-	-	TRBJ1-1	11	CASSLGAEAFF	TGCGCCAGCAGCTTGGGAGCTGAAGCTTTCTTT
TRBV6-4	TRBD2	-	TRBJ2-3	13	CASSEGSGSTQYF	TGTGCCAGCAGTGAAGGGAGCGGGAGTACGCAGTATTTT
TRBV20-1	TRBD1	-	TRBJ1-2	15	CSASEGGGVYGGYTF	TGCAGTGCTAGTGAAGGAGGGGGCGTTTATGGCGGCTACACCTTC
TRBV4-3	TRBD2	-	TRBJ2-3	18	CASSQELASGGRTDTQYF	TGCGCCAGCAGCCAAGAATTGGCTAGCGGGGGGAGGACAGATACGCAGTATTTT
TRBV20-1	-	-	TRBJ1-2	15	CSASYQGGAGYGYTF	TGCAGTGCTAGTTATCAAGGCGGGGCGGGCTATGGCTACACCTTC
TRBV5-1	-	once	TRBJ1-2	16	CASSRGATDSNYGYTF	TGCGCCAGCAGTCGGGGGGCCACAGATTCCAACTATGGCTACACCTTC
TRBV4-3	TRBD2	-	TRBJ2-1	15	CASSQNHGTRYEQFF	TGCGCCAGCAGCCAAAATCATGGGACTAGGTATGAGCAGTTCTTC